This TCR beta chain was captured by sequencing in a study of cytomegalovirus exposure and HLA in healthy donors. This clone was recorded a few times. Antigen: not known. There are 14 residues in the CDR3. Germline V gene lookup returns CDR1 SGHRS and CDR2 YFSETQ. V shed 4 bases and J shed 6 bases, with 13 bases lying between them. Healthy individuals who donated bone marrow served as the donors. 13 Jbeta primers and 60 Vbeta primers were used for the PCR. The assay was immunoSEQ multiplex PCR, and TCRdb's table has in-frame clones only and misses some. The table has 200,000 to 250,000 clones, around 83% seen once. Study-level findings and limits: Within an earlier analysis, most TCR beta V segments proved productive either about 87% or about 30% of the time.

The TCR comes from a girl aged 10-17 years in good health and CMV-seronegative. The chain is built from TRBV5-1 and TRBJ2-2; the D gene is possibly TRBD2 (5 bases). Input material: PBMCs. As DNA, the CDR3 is TGCGCCAGCAGCGGAGACTCGAGGGCCGGGGAGCTGTTTTTT. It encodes CASSGDSRAGELFF. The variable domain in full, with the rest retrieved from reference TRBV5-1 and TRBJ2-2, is KAGVTQTPRYLIKTRGQQVTLSCSPISGHRSVSWYQQTPGQGLQFLFEYFSETQRNKGNFPGRFSGRQFSNSRSEMNVSTLELGDSALYLCASSGDSRAGELFFGEGSRLTVL.